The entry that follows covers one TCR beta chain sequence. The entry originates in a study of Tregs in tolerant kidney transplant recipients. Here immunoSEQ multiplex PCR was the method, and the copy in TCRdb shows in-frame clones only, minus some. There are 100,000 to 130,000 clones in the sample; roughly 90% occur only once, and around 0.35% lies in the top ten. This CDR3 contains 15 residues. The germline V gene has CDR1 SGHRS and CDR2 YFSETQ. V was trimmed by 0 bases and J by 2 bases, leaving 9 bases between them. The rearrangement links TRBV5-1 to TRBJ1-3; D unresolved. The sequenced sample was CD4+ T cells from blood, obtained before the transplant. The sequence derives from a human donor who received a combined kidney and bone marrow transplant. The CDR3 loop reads CASSLDLGAGNTIYF. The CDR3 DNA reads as TGCGCCAGCAGCTTGGATCTCGGAGCTGGAAACACCATATATTTT.